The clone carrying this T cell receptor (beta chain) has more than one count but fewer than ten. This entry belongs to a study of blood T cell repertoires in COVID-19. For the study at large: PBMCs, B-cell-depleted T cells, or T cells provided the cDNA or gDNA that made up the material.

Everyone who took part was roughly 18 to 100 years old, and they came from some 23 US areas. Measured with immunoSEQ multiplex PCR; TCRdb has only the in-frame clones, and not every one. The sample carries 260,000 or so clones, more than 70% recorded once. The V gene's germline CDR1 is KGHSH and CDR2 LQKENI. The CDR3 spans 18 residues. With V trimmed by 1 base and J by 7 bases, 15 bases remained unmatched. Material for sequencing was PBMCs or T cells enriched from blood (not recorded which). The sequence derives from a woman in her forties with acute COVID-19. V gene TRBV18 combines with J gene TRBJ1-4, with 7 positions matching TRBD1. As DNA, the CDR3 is TGTGCCAGCTCACCACTTATACAGGGGCAGGTCTTTTCTGAAAAACTGTTTTTT. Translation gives CASSPLIQGQVFSEKLFF.